This T cell receptor (beta chain) was observed in a study of cytomegalovirus exposure and HLA in healthy donors (dated by TCRdb to 2016 to 2017). Background for the entire study: According to an earlier analysis of 587 of the donors, roughly 180 million T cells yielded roughly 110 million unique TCR beta sequences and about 300 Gb of sequence data. Approximately 300 gigabases of sequencing data and 75 million to 85 million unique TCR sequences made up an early release that covered some 640 HLA-typed donors. Among the approximately 430 genotyped donors, around 81% belonged to the genetic ancestry cluster associated with self-reported Caucasian donors. The study aimed to test whether cataloging public T cell receptors could reveal signatures of past pathogen exposure. The study profiled the T cell repertoires of under 850 subjects by immunosequencing and related them to cytomegalovirus serostatus. A separate validation cohort of some 130 different subjects was used in addition to the 666-subject first cohort. To predict cytomegalovirus infection status, the study combined high-throughput TCR immunosequencing, statistical association of individual TCRs with disease status, and machine learning. A later analysis re-analyzed previously published TCR beta repertoires from roughly 600 donors and added high-resolution HLA genotyping to study TCR occurrence patterns. Rather than using new phenotypic data, the later analysis identified candidate immune exposures from TCR beta sequences and from how often those sequences occurred across donors. In an earlier analysis of a few hundred of the donors, high-throughput TCR beta sequencing was used to judge whether each TCR beta V gene segment behaved as functional or pseudogenic. Donor age, sex, ethnicity and CMV serostatus were collected together with the repertoire data. In a later genetic analysis, genome-wide SNP genotypes for about three fifths of the roughly 670 donors were used, and that subset was treated as a discovery cohort. Every repertoire in the discovery cohort had been generated on one and the same sequencing platform. Both class I and class II loci were covered by HLA typing, at four-digit resolution. The number of typed donors differed by locus: roughly 620-640 for A, B, C, DRB1 and DQB1; 500 to 550 for DQA1; around 580 for DPA1; and some 470 for DPB1. Four or five DR-DQ haplotypes were handled as single units for association and clustering because linkage in the cohort was strong. On average, about 200,000 unique TCR beta nucleotide sequences were sequenced per donor among 350 to 400 genotyped donors of the cohort, with 15% to 20% of those sequences being non-productive. On the study overall, not on this receptor specifically: In a later analysis, TCR association rates were found to vary across HLA loci, with the most associated TCRs seen for DRB1 alleles and the fewest for HLA-C alleles. An earlier analysis of roughly 570 of the donors showed that most TCR beta V segments appeared in productive rearrangements either about 87% or about 30% of the time, which broadly matched IMGT annotations. In vitro tests confirmed that a few of the cytomegalovirus-associated TCR beta chains recognize cytomegalovirus antigens. Linkage disequilibrium might explain the correlated functional status among segregating V segments, but an unknown experimental factor could not be ruled out. In this cohort, only TCR beta chains were sequenced, and detectable features were limited by the absence of alpha or paired-chain data. The authors suggested that the approach could potentially be extended to other disease states and immunological phenotypes. For the cohort, immune exposure information was limited to CMV serostatus. A cluster of highly shared sequence variants was judged likely to be a technical artifact of the sequencing pipeline. A total of about 150 TCR beta chains were listed by the study as associated with cytomegalovirus. A further reported finding was that TCR beta sequences accurately predicted the HLA-A and HLA-B alleles for most subjects in the first cohort. In a later analysis, most CMV-associated TCR beta chains were found to appear HLA-restricted, with HLA associations seemingly driven largely by CMV exposure. At a false discovery rate of 0.05, a later analysis linked around 15,000 TCR beta sequences to specific HLA alleles. Strong co-occurrence of HLA alleles, especially DR and DQ, made assigning TCR associations to individual alleles difficult. Because counts were too low, around 18 rarely observed V segments, including chromosome 9 orphons, were left out of the earlier analysis of approximately 580 of the donors. The presence/absence analyses assumed that sequencing depth was roughly uniform across donors, and that assumption may not be true. In a later genetic analysis, fewer N-insertions in productive TCRs were reported among donors in an Asian-associated ancestry cluster than the roughly 700-donor mean. According to a later analysis, parvovirus B19, influenza, CMV and Epstein-Barr virus appeared linked to several top co-occurrence clusters. Most TCR sequences were observed very rarely across donors, whereas some public TCRs were present in many individuals. Because some donors lacked HLA typing at each locus, the association tests relied only on the typed subset. Some IMGT-functional V segments, including TRBV6-2 and TRBV6-3, could not be told apart with the 87-base-pair reads, so those segments were excluded. The classifier was reported to diagnose cytomegalovirus status with high specificity and sensitivity in both the original cohort and the validation cohort. Compared with equally common non-associated chains, HLA-associated TCR beta chains in a later analysis were more clonally expanded and had lower generation probabilities. An association between a missense DCLRE1C variant and V-gene and J-gene trimming of TCR beta chains was found in a later genetic analysis and replicated in an independent cohort.

Turning to this clone: Its specific antigen is unknown. One base away there is no much larger clone; base qualities are not given.

The cohort consisted of approximately 690 healthy bone marrow donors. All cohort members were sampled while nominally healthy, although unrecorded immune exposures were likely present. The donor was CMV seronegative and belonged to the group of 352 seronegative cohort members. Every donor gave a peripheral blood sample, and the peripheral blood mononuclear cells from that sample were used for TCR beta sequencing. The Qiagen DNeasy Blood Extraction Kit was used to extract genomic DNA from the blood cell samples. The receptor library was made with the immunoSEQ multiplex PCR assay. A mixture of 60 forward primers for TCR Vbeta segments and 13 reverse primers for TCR Jbeta segments was used in the multiplex PCR. The CDR3 region of rearranged TCR beta genes was amplified from genomic DNA by a multiplex PCR assay. The amplified TCR beta libraries were sequenced on the Illumina HiSeq System as 87-base-pair reads. Processing in the source paper ran as follows. Across the 700 or so repertoires, a later analysis counted about 81 million unique TCR beta chains, some 11 million of which were shared by at least two donors. Raw reads were error-corrected and collapsed into unique sequences with a nearest-neighbor algorithm that merged closely related sequences to remove PCR and sequencing errors. CDR3 sequences were aligned to IMGT reference sequences to assign V, D and J gene segments. For a sequence to be retained, a match of at least six nucleotides to both a V gene segment and a J gene segment was required. A rearrangement was called productive if the CDR3 had no stop codons and remained in frame with V and J, and every other rearrangement was called non-productive. CDR3 was defined by IMGT convention, running from the second conserved V-encoded cysteine to the conserved J-encoded phenylalanine. The earlier analysis of about 560 of the donors excluded any sequence lacking an unambiguous match to a single V gene segment. An earlier analysis of roughly 590 of the donors called V segments functional above 56.7% productive rearrangements and segregating when the between-donor standard deviation exceeded 5%. A statistical classification framework was built for diagnosing cytomegalovirus status from the catalog of TCR beta chain sequences. In a later analysis, V and J genes were assigned by comparing TCR nucleotide sequences against IMGT/GENE-DB human TR gene sequences. Using the TCRdist pipeline, a later analysis assigned CDR3 sequences along with most-parsimonious VDJ recombination scenarios. A later analysis defined each TCR beta chain by its CDR3 amino acid sequence plus V-gene family, and excluded reads lacking a unique V-gene family. As a way to deal with suspected cross-contamination and a sequencing artifact, a later analysis dropped hundreds of nucleotide sequences that were highly shared and had low generation probability. A later analysis calculated a clonal expansion index for each public chain from normalized within-repertoire ranks of inferred template counts. A later analysis computed generation probabilities with a VDJ recombination model fitted to out-of-frame rearrangements, and checked the results against IGoR. In a later analysis, TCR-TCR, TCR-HLA and TCR-CMV co-occurrence was scored with hypergeometric tests, and a repertoire-size bias correction was applied to TCR pairs. A later analysis estimated false discovery rates by permuting HLA or CMV assignments 20 times. In a later analysis, co-occurring TCRs were grouped using DBSCAN, and TCRdist sequence similarity was added for clustering within HLA-allele-positive subsets. Repertoires with fewer than 30,000 or more than 120,000 public chains, plus five repertoires with anomalous nucleotide sharing, were excluded from co-occurrence clustering. TCRdb stores this immuneACCESS table with in-frame sequences only. Part of the clones is absent; in the studies checked, under half of the shortfall reflects unresolved V genes, and no reason is known for the rest. The DNA gave D and trimming, while V, J and clone size come from that table. The sample table records around 54,000 clones; approximately 77% of these occur just once. The top ten constitute 2.5% to 3.5% of the sample.

From the cysteine up to the phenylalanine, the CDR3 has a length of 15 residues. The sequence is cut down to CDR3 DNA, 45 bases in frame from base 1. Looking up the germline V gene (reference sequence) yields CDR1 SGHNT and CDR2 YYREEE. V loses 0 bases of germline sequence and J loses 4 bases, and the interval between the two ends is 13 bases. The TCR originated in a woman between 18 and 29 years old in good health and CMV-seronegative. The specimen was PBMCs. Recombination linked TRBV5-4 to TRBJ2-5; confidence is insufficient to name the D gene. CDR3 sequence: CASSLELPVRETQYF. The nucleotide sequence reads TGTGCCAGCAGCTTGGAGTTGCCGGTCCGAGAGACCCAGTACTTC.